This T cell receptor beta chain was obtained from a study of blood T cell repertoires in COVID-19 (TCRdb year 2020). Regarding the study in general: Samples from collaborators originated in the United States, Italy and Spain and spanned both the acute and convalescent phases of COVID-19. The material from the prospective study consisted of cDNA or gDNA derived from T cells, B-cell-depleted T cells, or PBMCs. The dataset comprised deeply sampled blood TCRbeta repertoires from subjects exposed to, actively infected with, or recovered from COVID-19. The repertoires were released in a freely available public database meant as a resource for research on the immune response to SARS-CoV-2. Samples came from the ongoing ImmuneRACE study (first 160 participants) plus 1,254 subjects from 6 global collaborators. A de-identified subject ID, COVID-19 status, age in years and sex were almost always included in the sample metadata. Where HLA class I and class II types were available, the types were taken from metadata supplied by the sample provider, not from assay-based typing. On the study overall, not on this receptor specifically: The quantity of clinical and demographic metadata differed by source and by participant and was supplied without curation.

On this clone: There is no known antigen for this receptor. The sample holds no much larger clone one base away, and base qualities are not on file.

Whole blood was collected in K2EDTA tubes by collaborating institutions according to the institutions' own protocols. For TCRbeta analysis, collaborators shipped samples as frozen whole blood, isolated PBMCs, or DNA extracted from either of those sample types. The immunoSEQ Assay, a bias-controlled multiplex PCR, was used to amplify TCRbeta CDR3 regions from genomic DNA. Per the authors' processing: Within the assay, amplification of reference gene primers was used to estimate how many nucleated cells each sample contained. To quantify the absolute abundance of each unique TCRbeta CDR3 rearrangement, sequence reads were collapsed and filtered. For each sample, productive Simpson clonality was calculated as the square root of Simpson's diversity index over productive rearrangements. Here the immuneACCESS table is served through TCRdb, limited to in-frame sequences with V and J called. Missing clones are a known gap in these copies; in checked studies unresolved V genes cover under half, and the rest lacks a known reason. D and trimming come from the DNA, and the V and J calls and clone size come from that table. The sample table contains tens of thousands of clones; only one count was recorded for 80% to 85% of them. The ten largest account for approximately 2.5% of the sample.

The CDR3 holds 13 amino acids from the cysteine to the phenylalanine. The sequence is cut down to CDR3 DNA, 39 bases in frame from base 1. V and J lose 6 bases and 0 bases, and a span of 8 bases separates them. The germline V gene yields KGHSH for CDR1 and LQKENI for CDR2. The rearranged chain carries TRBV18 and TRBJ1-1; the D gene cannot be resolved reliably. The TCR was taken from a man older than 75 with active or convalescent COVID-19. The sequenced material came from peripheral blood. The sequence in DNA is TGTGCCAGCTCGGCCGTGATGAACACTGAAGCTTTCTTT. Its protein product is CASSAVMNTEAFF.